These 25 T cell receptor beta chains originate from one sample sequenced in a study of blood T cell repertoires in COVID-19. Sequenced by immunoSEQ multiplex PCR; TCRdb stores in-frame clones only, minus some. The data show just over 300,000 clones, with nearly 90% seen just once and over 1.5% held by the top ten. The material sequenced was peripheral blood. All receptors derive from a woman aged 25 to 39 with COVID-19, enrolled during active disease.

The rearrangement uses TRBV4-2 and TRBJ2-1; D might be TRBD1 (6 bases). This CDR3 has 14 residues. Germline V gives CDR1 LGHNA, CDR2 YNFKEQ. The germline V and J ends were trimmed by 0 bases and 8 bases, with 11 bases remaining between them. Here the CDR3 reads CASSQETGSDEQFF. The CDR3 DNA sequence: TGTGCCAGCAGCCAAGAGACAGGTTCGGATGAGCAGTTCTTC.

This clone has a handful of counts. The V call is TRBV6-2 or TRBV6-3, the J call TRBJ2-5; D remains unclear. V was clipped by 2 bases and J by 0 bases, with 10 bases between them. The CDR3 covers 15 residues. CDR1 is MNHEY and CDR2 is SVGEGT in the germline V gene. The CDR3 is CASSYPVRDQETQYF. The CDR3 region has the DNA TGTGCCAGCAGTTACCCGGTGAGAGACCAAGAGACCCAGTACTTC.

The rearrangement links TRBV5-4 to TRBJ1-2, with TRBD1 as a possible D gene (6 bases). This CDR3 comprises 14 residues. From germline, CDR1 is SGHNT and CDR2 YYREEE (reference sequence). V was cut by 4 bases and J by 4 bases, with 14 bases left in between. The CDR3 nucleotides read TGTGCCAGCAGCCGGGACATCCGGAGCTATGGCTACACCTTC. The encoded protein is CASSRDIRSYGYTF.

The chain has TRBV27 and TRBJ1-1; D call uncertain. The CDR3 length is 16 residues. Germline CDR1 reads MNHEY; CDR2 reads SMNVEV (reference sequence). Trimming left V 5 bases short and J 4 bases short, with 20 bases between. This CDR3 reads CASSNVVLSGGTEAFF. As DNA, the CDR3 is TGTGCCAGCAGTAACGTAGTCCTTAGTGGAGGCACTGAAGCTTTCTTT.

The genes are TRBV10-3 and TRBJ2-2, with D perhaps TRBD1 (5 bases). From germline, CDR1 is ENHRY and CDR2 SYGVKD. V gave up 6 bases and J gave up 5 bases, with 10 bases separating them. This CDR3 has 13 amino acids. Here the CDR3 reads CAISRDMTGELFF. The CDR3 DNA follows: TGTGCCATCAGCAGGGATATGACCGGGGAGCTGTTTTTT.

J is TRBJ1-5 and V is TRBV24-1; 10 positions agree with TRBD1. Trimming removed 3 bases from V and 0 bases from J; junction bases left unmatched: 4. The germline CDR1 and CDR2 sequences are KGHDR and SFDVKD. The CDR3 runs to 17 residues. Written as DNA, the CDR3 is TGTGCCACCAGTGATCCAAGGACAGGGGGTAGCAATCAGCCCCAGCATTTT. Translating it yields CATSDPRTGGSNQPQHF.

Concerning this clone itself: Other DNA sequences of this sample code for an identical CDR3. The DNA for the CDR3 is TGTGCCAGCAGCCTAGACAGGGTCGGCTACACCTTC. It codes for CASSLDRVGYTF. The gene calls are TRBV7-9 and TRBJ1-2, with 7 positions matching TRBD1. From germline, CDR1 is SEHNR and CDR2 FQNEAQ (reference sequence). After removal of 5 bases from V and 8 bases from J, the junction contained 5 bases not matched to a gene. The CDR3 sequence is 12 residues long.

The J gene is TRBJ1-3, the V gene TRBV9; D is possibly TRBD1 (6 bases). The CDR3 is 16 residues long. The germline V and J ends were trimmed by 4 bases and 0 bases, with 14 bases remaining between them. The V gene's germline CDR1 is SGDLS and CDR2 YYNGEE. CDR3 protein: CASSPGQFSSGNTIYF. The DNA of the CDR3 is TGTGCCAGCAGCCCCGGACAGTTTAGCTCTGGAAACACCATATATTTT. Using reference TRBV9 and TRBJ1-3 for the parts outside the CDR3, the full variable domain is DSGVTQTPKHLITATGQRVTLRCSPRSGDLSVYWYQQSLDQGLQFLIQYYNGEERAKGNILERFSAQQFPDLHSELNLSSLELGDSALYFCASSPGQFSSGNTIYFGEGSWLTVV.

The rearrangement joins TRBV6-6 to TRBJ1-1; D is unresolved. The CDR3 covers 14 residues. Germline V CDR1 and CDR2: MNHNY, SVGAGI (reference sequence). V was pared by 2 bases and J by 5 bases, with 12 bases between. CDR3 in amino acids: CASSYGKKRTEAFF. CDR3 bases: TGTGCCAGCAGTTACGGGAAAAAGCGGACTGAAGCTTTCTTT.

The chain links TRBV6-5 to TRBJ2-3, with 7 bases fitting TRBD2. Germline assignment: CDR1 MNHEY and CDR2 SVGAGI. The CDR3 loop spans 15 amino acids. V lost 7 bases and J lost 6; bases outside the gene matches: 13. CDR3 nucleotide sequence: TGTGCCAGCACGCCTCCTGGCGGGGGAGCGGATACGCAGTATTTT. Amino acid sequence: CASTPPGGGADTQYF.

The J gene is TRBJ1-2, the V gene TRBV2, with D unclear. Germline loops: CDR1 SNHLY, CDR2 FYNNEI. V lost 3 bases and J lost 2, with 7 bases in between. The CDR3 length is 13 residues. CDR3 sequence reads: CASSDSVNYGYTF. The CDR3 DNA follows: TGTGCCAGCAGTGACTCCGTAAACTATGGCTACACCTTC.

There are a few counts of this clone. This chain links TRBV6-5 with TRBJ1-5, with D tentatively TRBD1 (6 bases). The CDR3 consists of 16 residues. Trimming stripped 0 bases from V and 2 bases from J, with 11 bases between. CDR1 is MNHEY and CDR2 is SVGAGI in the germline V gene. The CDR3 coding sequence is TGTGCCAGCAGTTACTCGGCGGGGGCTGGCAATCAGCCCCAGCATTTT. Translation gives CASSYSAGAGNQPQHF.

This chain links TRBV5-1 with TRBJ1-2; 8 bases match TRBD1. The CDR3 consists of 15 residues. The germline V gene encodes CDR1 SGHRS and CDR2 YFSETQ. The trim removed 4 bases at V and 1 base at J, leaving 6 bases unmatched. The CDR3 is CASSRGQANNYGYTF. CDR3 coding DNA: TGCGCCAGCAGCCGGGGACAGGCGAATAACTATGGCTACACCTTC.

CDR3 DNA: TGTGCCAGCTCATCTCAAGCGGGGAGAGATACGCAGTATTTT. This translates into CASSSQAGRDTQYF. The genes are TRBV18 and TRBJ2-3, with TRBD2 identical over 7 bases. The CDR3 loop spans 14 amino acids. Germline values: CDR1 KGHSH, CDR2 LQKENI. Trimming cost V 5 bases and J 5 bases; bases outside gene matches: 7.

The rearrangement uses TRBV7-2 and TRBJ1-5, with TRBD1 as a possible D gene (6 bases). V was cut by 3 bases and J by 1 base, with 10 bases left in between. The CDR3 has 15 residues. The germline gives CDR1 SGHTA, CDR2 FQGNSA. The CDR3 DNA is TGTGCCAGCAGCTTCGGACAGACGAGCAATCAGCCCCAGCATTTT. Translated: CASSFGQTSNQPQHF.

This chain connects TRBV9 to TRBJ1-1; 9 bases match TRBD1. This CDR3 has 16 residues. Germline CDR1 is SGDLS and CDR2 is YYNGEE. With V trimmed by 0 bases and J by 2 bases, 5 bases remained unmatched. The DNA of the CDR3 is TGTGCCAGCAGCGTAGGTGACAGGGGGGTAAACACTGAAGCTTTCTTT. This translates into CASSVGDRGVNTEAFF.

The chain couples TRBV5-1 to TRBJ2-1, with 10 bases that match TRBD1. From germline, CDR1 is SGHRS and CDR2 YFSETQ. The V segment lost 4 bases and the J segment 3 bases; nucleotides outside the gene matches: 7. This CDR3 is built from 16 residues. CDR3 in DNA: TGCGCCAGCAGCGATGGGACAGGGGTGGACTACAATGAGCAGTTCTTC. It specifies CASSDGTGVDYNEQFF.

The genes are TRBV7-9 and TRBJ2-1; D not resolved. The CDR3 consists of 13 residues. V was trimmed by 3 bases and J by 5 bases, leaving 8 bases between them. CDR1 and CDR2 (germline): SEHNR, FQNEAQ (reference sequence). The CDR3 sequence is CASSLGPNNEQFF. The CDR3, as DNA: TGTGCCAGCAGCTTGGGCCCTAACAATGAGCAGTTCTTC.

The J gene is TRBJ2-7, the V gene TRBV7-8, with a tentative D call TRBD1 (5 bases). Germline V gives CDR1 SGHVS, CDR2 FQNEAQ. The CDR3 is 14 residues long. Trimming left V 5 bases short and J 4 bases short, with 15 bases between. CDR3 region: CASSPLGVDYEQYV. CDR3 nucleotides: TGTGCCAGCAGCCCCCTAGGGGTTGATTACGAGCAGTACGTC.

CDR3 region: CASSQGQGATDTQYF. CDR3 DNA sequence: TGCGCCAGCAGCCAAGGGCAGGGGGCGACAGATACGCAGTATTTT. The chain combines TRBV4-3 with TRBJ2-3; TRBD1 matches at 8 bases. V dropped 1 base and J dropped 3; count of bases not matched to a gene: 3. Germline-derived CDR1 and CDR2 are LGHNA and YSLEER. CDR3 length: 15 residues.

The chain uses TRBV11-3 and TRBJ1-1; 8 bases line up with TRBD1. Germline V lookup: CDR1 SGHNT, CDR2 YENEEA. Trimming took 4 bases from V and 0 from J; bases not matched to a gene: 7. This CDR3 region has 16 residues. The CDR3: CASSSFPTGVNTEAFF. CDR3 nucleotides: TGTGCCAGCAGCTCTTTTCCGACAGGGGTGAACACTGAAGCTTTCTTT.

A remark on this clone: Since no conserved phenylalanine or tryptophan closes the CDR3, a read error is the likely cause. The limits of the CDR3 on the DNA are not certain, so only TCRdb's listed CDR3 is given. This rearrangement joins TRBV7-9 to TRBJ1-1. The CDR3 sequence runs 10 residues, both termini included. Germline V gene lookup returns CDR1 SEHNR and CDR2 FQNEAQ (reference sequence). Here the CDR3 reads CASSTDGGDL.

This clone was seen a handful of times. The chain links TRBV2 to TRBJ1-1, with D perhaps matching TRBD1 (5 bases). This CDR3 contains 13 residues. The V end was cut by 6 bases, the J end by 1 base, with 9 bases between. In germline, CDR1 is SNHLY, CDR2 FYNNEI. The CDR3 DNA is TGTGCCAGCAGAGCCGACAGGAACACTGAAGCTTTCTTT. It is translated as CASRADRNTEAFF.

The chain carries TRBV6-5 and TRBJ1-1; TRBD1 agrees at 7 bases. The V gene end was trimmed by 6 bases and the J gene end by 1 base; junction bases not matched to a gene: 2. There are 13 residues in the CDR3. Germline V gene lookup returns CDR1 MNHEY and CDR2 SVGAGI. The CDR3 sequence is CASRWTGNTEAFF. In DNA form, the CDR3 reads TGTGCCAGCAGGTGGACAGGGAACACTGAAGCTTTCTTT.

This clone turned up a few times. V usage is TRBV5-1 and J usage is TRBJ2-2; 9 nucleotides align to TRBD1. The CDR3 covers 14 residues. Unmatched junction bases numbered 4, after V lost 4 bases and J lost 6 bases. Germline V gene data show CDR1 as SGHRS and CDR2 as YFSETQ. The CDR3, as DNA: TGCGCCAGCAGCATACAGGGGGCGTCCGGGGAGCTGTTTTTT. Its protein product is CASSIQGASGELFF.